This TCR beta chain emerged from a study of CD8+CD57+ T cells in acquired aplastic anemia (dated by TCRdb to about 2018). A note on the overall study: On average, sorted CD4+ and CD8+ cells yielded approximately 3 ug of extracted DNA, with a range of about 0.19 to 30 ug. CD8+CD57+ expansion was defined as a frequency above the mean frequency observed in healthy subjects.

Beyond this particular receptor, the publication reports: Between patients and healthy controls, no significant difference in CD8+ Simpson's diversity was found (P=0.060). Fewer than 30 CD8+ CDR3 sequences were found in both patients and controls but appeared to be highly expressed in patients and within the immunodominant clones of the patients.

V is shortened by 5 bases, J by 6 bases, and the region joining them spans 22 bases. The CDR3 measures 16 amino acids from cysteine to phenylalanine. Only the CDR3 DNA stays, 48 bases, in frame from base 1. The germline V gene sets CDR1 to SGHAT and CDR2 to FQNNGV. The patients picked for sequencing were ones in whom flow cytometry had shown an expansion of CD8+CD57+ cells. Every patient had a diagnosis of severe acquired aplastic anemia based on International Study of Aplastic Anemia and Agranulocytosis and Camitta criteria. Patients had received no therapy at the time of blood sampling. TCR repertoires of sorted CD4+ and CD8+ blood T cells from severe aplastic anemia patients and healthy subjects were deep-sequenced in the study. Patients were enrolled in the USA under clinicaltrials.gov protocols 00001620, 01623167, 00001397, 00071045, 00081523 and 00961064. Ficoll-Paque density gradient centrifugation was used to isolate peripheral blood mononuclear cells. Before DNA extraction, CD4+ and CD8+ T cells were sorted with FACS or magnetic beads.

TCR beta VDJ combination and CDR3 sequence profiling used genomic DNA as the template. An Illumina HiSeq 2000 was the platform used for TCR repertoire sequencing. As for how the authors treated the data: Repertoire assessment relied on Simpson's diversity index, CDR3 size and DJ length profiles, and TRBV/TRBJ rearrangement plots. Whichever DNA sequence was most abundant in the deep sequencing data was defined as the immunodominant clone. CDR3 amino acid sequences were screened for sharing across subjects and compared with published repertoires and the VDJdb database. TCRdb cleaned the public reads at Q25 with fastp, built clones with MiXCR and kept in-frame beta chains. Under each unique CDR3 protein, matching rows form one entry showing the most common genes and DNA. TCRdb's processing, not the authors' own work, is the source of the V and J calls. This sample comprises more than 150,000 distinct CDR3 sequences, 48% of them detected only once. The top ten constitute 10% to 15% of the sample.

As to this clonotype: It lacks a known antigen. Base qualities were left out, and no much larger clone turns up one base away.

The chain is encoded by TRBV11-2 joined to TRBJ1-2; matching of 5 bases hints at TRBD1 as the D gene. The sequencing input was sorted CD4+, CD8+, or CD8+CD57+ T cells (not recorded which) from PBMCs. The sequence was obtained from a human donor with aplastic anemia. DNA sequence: TGTGCCAGCAGCCACTTAACCCAGGGTTCGTTCGATGGCTACACCTTC. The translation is CASSHLTQGSFDGYTF.